The clone carrying this TCR beta chain was seen a handful of times. Its target is not known. The source of the sample is a study of vaccination effects on CD4 cells after COVID-19. CDR1 and CDR2 (germline): SGHDN, FVKESK. Deletions cut 1 base from V and 15 bases from J, with 13 bases between. This CDR3 contains 13 residues. Subsequent to a culture period of around 10 days, CD4+ T cells were isolated. Previously uninfected by SARS-CoV-2, the vaccine recipients also showed negative nucleocapsid antibodies. Using immunoSEQ multiplex PCR, the repertoire was profiled, and TCRdb retains in-frame clones only, with some absent. The sample lists around 30,000 clones, around two thirds occurring once.

The chain has TRBV14 and TRBJ1-6; D remains ambiguous. The sequence derives from a human donor who received a COVID-19 vaccine. The input for sequencing was CD4+ T cells from PBMCs cultured without peptide, taken before COVID-19 vaccination. The CDR3 loop reads CASSQARIGFLHF. CDR3 in DNA: TGTGCCAGCAGCCAAGCCCGGATCGGGTTCCTCCACTTT.